This TCR beta chain stems from a study of OX40 agonist ivuxolimab in advanced cancers. Sequencing used immunoSEQ multiplex PCR; TCRdb keeps in-frame clones, though not all of them. The sample carries roughly 69,000 clones, about 91% recorded once. The sequence was collected from an adult with an advanced solid tumor such as melanoma, head and neck, liver or kidney cancer. The specimen was CD4+ or CD8+ T cells sorted from blood, collected in a trial of the OX40 agonist ivuxolimab.

The CDR3 coding sequence is TGTGCCAGCAGCTACCTTGGGGGAGATGACGAGCAGTACTTC. This encodes CASSYLGGDDEQYF. The rearrangement joins TRBV7-9 to TRBJ2-7; D is perhaps TRBD1 or TRBD2 (5 bases each). V was pared by 4 bases and J by 5 bases, with 15 bases between. CDR3 length: 14 amino acids. Germline V gene lookup returns CDR1 SEHNR and CDR2 FQNEAQ (reference sequence).